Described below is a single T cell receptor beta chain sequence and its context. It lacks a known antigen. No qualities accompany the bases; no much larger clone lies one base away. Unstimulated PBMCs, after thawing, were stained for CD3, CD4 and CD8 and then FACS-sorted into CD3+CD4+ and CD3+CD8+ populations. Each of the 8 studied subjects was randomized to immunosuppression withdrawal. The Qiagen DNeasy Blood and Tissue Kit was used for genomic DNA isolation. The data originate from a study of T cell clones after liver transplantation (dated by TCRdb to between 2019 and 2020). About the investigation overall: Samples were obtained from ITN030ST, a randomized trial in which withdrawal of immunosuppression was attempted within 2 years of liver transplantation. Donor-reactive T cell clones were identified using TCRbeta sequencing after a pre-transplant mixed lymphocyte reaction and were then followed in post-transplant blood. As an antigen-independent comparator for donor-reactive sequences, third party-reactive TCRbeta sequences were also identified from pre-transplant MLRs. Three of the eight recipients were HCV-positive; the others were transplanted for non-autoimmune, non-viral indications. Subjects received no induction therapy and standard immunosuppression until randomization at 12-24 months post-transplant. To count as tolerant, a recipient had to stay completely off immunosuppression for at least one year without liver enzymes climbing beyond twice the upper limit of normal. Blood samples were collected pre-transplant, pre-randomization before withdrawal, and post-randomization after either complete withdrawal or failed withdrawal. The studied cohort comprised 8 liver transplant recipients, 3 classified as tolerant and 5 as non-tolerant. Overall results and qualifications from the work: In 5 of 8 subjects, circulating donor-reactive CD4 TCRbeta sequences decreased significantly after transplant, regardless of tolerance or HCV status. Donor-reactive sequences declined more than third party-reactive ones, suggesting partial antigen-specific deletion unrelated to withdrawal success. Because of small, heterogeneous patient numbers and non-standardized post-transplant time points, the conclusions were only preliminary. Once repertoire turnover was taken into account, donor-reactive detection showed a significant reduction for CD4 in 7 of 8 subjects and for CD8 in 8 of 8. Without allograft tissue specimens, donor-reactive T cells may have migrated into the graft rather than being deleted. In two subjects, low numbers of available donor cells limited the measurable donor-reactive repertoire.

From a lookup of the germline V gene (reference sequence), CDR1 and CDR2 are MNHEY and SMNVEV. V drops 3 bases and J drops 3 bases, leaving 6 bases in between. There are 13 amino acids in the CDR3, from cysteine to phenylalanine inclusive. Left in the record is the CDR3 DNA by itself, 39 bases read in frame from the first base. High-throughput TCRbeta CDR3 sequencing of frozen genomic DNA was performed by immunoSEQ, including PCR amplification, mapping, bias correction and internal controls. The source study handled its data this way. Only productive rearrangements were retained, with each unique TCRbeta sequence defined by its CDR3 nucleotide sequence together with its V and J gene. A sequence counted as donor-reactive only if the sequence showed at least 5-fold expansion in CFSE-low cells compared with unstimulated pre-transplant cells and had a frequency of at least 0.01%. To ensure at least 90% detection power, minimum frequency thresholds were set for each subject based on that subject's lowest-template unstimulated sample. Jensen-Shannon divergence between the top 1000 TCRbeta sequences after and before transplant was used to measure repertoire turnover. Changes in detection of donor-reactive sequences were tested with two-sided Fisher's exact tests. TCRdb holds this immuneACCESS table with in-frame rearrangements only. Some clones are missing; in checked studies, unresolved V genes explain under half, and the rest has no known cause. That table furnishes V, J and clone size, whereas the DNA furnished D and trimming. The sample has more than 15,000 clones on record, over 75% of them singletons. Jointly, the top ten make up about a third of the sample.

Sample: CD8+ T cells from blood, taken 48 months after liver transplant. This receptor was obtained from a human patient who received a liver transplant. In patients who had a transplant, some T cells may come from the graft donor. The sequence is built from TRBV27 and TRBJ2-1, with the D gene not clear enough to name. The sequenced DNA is TGTGCCAGCAGTTTGCCAGACTACAATGAGCAGTTCTTC. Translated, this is CASSLPDYNEQFF.